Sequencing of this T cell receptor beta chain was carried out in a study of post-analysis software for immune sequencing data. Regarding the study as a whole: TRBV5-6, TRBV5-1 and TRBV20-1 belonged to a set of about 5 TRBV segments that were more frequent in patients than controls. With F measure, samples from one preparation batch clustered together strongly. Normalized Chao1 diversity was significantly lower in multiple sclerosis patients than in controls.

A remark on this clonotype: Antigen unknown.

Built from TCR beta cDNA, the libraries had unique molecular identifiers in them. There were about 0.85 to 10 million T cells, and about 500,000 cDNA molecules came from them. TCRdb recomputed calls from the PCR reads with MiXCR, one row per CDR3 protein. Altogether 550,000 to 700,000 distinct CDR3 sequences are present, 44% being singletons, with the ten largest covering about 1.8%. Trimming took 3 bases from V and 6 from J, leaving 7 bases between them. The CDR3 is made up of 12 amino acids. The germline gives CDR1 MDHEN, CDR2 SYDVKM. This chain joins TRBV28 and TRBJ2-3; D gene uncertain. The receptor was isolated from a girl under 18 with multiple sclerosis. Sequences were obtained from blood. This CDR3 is CASSFPWDTQYF. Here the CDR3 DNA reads TGTGCCAGCAGTTTCCCATGGGATACGCAGTATTTT.